This TCR beta chain is drawn from a study of regulatory T cells in long-lasting Graves disease. Study summary: Antithyroid drug exposure in newly diagnosed Graves' patients had lasted under 3 months.

Study conclusions and caveats: Lower TCR diversity characterized persistent Graves' patients relative to newly diagnosed patients.

Time point specified: newly diagnosed GD, antithyroid drugs for less than 3 months. TCR sequences were obtained from RNA taken from PBMCs. Graves' disease diagnosis relied on American Thyroid Association guidelines. Building the TCR beta libraries relied on iRepertoire HTBI primers, and CDR3 regions underwent Arm-PCR. TCRdb reprocessed the multiplex PCR reads with MiXCR, giving one entry per CDR3 protein. This sample has roughly 610,000 distinct CDR3 sequences; around 16% occur once, and the top ten carry about 12%. As regards this clonotype: Its antigen is undetermined.

The sample was also linked to a second study, of T cells in Graves' hyperthyroidism and ophthalmopathy. From that second work: Patients showing uncontrolled infection, other autoimmune disease, pregnancy or lactation were ineligible.

The sequence was obtained from a man younger than 35 with Graves disease. Here the sequenced sample was peripheral blood mononuclear cells (PBMCs), taken at new diagnosis, from a patient treated with antithyroid drugs.

CDR3 coding DNA: TGTGCCAGCAGACAGGCGCAGGGACAATCGGACGGCTACACCTTC. It specifies CASRQAQGQSDGYTF. The chain links TRBV7-9 to TRBJ1-2, with D possibly matching TRBD1 (6 bases). Germline loops: CDR1 SEHNR, CDR2 FQNEAQ (reference sequence). The CDR3 contains 15 residues. Deletions cut 6 bases from V and 8 bases from J, with 22 bases between.